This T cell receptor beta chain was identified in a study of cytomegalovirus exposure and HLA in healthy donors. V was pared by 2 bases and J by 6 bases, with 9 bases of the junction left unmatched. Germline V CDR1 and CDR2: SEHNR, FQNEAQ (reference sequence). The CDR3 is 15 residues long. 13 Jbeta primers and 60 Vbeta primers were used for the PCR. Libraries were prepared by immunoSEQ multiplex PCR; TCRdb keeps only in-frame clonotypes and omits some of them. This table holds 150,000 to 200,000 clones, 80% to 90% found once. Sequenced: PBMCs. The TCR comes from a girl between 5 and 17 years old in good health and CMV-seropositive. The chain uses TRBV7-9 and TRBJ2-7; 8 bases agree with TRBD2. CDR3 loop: CASSLTRAGGGEQYF. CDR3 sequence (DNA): TGTGCCAGCAGCTTAACTAGGGCGGGGGGCGGCGAGCAGTACTTC.